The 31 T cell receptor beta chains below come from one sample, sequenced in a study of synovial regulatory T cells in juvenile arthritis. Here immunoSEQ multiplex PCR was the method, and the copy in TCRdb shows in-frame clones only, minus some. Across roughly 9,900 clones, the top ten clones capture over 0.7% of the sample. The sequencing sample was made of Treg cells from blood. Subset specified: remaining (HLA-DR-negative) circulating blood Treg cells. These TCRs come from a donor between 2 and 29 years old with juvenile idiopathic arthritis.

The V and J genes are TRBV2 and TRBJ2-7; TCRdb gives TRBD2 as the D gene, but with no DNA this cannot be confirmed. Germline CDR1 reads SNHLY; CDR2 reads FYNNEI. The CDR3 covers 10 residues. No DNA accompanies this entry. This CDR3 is CASRGTSWMV.

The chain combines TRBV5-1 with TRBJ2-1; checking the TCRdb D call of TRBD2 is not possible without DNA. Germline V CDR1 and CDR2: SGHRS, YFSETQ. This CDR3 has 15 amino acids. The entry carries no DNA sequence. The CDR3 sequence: CASSLDGSGGRSQFF.

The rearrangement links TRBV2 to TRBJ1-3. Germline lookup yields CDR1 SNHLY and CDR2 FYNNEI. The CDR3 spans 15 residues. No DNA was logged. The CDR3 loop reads CASSPRKGTGNTIYF.

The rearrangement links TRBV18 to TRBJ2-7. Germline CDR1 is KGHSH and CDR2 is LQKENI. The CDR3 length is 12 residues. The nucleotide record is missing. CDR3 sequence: CASSPGSYEQYF.

CDR3 loop: CASSPGPNTEAFF. The chain is built from TRBV5-1 and TRBJ1-1. The CDR3 length is 13 residues. The record lacks a DNA sequence. Germline values: CDR1 SGHRS, CDR2 YFSETQ.

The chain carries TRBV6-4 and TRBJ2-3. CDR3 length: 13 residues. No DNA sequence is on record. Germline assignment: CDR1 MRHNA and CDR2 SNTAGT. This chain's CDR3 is CASSDGFGDTQYF.

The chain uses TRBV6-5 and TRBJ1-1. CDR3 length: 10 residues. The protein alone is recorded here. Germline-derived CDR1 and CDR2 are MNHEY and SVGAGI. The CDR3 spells CASGEVVAFF.

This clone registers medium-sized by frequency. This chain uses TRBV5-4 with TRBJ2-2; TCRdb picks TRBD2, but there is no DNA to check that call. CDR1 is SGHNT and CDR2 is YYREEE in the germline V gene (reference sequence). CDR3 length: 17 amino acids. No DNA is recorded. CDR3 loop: CASSDRLAGMGTGELFF. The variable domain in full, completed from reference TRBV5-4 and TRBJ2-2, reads ETGVTQSPTHLIKTRGQQVTLRCSSQSGHNTVSWYQQALGQGPQFIFQYYREEENGRGNFPPRFSGLQFPNYSSELNVNALELDDSALYLCASSDRLAGMGTGELFFGEGSRLTVL.

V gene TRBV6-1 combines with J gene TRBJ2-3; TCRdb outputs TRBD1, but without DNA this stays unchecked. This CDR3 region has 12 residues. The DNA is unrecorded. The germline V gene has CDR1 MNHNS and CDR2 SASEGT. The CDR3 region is CASSNPSRTQYF.

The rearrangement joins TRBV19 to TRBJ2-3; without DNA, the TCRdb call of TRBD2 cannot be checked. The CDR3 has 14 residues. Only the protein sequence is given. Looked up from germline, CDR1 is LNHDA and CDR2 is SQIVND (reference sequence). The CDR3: CASRGAGGSDTQYF.

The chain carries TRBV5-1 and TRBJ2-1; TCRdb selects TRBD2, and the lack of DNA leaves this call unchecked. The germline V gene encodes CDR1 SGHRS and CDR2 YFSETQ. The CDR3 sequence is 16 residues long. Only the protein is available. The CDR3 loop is CASSSITSGDLNEQFF.

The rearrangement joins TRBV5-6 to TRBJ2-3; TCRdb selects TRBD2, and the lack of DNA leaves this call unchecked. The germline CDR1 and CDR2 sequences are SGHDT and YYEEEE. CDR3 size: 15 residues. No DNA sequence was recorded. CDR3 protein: CASSLNGGNTDTQYF.

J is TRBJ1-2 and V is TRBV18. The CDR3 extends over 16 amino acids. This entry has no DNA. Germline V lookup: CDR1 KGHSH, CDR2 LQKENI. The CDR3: CASSPTPDRTNYGYTF.

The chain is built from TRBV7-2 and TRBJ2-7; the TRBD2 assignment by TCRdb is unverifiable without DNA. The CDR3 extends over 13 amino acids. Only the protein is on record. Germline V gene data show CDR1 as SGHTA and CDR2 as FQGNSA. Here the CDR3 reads CASSLRGGHEQYF.

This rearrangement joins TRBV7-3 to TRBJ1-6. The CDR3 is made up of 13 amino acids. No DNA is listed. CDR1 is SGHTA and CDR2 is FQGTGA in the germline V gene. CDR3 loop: CASSTIPKSPLHF.

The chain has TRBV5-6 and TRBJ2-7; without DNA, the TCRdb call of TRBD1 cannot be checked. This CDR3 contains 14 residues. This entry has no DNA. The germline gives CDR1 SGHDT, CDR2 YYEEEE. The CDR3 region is CASSQDRGLYEQYF.

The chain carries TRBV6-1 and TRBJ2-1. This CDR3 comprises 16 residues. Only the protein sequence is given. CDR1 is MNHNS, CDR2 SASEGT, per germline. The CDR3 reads CASSEAPIGSYNEQFF.

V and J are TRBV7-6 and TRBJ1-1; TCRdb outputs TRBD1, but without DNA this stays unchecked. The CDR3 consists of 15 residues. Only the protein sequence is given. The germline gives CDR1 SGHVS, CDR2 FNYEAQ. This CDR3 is CASSLVTGVNTEAFF.

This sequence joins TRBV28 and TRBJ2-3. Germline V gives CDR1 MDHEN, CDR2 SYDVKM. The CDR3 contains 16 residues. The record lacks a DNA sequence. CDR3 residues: CASSQTTLWTTDTQYF.

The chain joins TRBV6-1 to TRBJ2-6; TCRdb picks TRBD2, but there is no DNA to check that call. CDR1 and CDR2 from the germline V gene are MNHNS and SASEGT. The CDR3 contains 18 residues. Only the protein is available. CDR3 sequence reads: CASSASGRAFSGANVLTF.

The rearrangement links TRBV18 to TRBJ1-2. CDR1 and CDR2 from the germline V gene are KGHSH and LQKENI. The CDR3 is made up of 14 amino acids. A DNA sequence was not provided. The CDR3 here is CASSPEISDYGYTF.

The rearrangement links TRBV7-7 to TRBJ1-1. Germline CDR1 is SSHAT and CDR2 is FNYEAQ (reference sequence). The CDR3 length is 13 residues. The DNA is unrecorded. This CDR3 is CASSLAENTEAFF.

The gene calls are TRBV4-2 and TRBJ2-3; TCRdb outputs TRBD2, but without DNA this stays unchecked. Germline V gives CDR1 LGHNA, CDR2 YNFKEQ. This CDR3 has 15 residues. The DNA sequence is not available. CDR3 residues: CASSQDRGGRDTQYF.

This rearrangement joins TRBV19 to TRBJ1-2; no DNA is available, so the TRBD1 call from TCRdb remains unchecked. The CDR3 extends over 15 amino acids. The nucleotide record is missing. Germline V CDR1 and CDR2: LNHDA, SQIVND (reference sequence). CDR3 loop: CASRGGWTGGYGYTF.

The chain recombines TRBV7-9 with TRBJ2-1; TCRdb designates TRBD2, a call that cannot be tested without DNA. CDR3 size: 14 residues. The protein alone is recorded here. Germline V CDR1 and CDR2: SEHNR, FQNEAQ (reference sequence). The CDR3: CASRSSGRAWEQFF.

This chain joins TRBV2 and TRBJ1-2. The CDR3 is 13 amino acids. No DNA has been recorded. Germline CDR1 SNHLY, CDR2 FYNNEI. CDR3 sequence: CASSGGISRGYTF.

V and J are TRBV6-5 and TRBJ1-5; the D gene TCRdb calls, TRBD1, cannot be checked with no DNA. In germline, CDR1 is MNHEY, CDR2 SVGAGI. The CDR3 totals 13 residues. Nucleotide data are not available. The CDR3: CASSPQVQQPQHF.

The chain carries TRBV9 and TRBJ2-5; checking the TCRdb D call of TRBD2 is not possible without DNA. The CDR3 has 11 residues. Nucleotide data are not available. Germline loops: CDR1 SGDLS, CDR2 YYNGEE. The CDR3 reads CASSISETQYF. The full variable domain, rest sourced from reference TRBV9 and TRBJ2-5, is DSGVTQTPKHLITATGQRVTLRCSPRSGDLSVYWYQQSLDQGLQFLIQYYNGEERAKGNILERFSAQQFPDLHSELNLSSLELGDSALYFCASSISETQYFGPGTRLLVL.

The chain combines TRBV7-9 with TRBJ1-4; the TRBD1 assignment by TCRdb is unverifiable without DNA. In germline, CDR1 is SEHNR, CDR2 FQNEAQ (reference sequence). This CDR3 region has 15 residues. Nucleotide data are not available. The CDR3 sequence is CASSLARQDNEKLFF. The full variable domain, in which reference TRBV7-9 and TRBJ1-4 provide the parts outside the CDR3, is DTGVSQNPRHKITKRGQNVTFRCDPISEHNRLYWYRQTLGQGPEFLTYFQNEAQLEKSRLLSDRFSAERPKGSFSTLEIQRTEQGDSAMYLCASSLARQDNEKLFFGSGTQLSVL.

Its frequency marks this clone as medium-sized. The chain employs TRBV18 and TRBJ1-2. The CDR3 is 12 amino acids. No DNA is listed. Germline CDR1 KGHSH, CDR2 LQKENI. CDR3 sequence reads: CASSRDNYGYTF.

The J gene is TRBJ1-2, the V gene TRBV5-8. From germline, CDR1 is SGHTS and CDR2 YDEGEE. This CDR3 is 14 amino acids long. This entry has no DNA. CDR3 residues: CASSFDGRGYGYTF.